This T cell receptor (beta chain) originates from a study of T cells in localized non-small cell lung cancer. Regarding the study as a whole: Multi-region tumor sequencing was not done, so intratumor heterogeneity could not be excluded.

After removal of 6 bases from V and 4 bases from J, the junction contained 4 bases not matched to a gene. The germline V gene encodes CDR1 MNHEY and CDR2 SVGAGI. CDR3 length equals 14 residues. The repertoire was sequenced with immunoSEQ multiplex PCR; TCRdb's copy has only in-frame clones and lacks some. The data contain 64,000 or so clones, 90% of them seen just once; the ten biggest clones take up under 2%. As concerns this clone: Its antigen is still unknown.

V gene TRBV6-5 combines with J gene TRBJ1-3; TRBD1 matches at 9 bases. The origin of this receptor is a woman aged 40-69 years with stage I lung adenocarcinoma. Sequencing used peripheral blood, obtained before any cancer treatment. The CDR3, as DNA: TGTGCCAGCAGCCGGACAGGGGTCGGAAACACCATATATTTT. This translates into CASSRTGVGNTIYF.